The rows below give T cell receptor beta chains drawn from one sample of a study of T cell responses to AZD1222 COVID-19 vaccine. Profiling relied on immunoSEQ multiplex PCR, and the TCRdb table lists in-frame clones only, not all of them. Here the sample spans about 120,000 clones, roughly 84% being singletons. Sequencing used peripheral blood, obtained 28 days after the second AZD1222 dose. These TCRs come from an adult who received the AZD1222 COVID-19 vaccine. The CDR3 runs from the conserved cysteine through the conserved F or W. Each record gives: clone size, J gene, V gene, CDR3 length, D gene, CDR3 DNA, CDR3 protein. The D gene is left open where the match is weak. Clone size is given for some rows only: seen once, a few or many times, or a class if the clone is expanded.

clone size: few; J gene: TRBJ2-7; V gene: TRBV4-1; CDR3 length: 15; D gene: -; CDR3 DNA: TGCGCCAGCAGCCAAGAAACAGATTGGGGGACCGAGCAGTACTTC; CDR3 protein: CASSQETDWGTEQYF
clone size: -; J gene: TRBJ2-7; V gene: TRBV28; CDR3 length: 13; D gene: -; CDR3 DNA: TGTGCCAGCAGTTTGTTTGGATCCTACGAGCAGTACTTC; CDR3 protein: CASSLFGSYEQYF
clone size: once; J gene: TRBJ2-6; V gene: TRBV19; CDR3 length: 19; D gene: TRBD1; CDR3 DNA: TGTGCCAGTAGTATACAGAACAGGGGGCTACGACCTGGGGCCAACGTCCTGACTTTC; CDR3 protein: CASSIQNRGLRPGANVLTF
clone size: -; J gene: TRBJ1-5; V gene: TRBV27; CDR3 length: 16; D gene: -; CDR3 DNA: TGTGCCAGCAGGCCCGACGGACAGTTTGCCAATCAGCCCCAGCATTTT; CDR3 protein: CASRPDGQFANQPQHF
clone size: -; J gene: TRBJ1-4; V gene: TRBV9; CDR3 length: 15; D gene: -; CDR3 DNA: TGTGCCAGCAGCGTCCAGGGGCAGGTTGGAGAAAAACTGTTTTTT; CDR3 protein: CASSVQGQVGEKLFF
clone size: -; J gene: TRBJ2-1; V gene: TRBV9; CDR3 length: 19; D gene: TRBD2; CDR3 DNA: TGTGCCAGCAGCGTAGACGAAGCGGGGGGGCTTGAATCCTACAATGAGCAGTTCTTC; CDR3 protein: CASSVDEAGGLESYNEQFF
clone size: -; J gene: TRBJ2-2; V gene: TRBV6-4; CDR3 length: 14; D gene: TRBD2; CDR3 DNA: TGTGCCAGCAGAGGAGCGGGAGGCACCGGGGAGCTGTTTTTT; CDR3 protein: CASRGAGGTGELFF
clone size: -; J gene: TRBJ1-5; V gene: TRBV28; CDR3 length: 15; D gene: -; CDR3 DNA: TGTGCCAGCAGTTTAATGAGAGGAGGCAATCAGCCCCAGCATTTT; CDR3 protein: CASSLMRGGNQPQHF
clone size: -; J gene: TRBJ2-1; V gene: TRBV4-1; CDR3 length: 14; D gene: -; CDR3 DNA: TGCGCCAGCAGCCAAGAGAGCAACTACAATGAGCAGTTCTTC; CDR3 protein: CASSQESNYNEQFF
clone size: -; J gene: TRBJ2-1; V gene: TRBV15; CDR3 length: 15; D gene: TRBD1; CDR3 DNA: TGTGCCACCAGCGATAGGACAGGGGGCTTCCATGAGCAGTTCTTC; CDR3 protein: CATSDRTGGFHEQFF
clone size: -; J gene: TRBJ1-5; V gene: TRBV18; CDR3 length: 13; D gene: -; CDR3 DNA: TGTGCCAGCTCACCACAGGGGGATCAGCCCCAGCATTTT; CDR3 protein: CASSPQGDQPQHF
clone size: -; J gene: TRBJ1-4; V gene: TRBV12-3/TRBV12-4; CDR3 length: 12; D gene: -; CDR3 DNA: TGTGCCAGCAGCCAAGGGACGGTTCAACTGTTTTTT; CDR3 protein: CASSQGTVQLFF
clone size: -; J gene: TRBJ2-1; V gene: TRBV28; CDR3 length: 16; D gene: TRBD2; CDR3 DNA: TGTGCCAGCACCCCTACCGCGGGGAGGGGATACAATGAGCAGTTCTTC; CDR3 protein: CASTPTAGRGYNEQFF
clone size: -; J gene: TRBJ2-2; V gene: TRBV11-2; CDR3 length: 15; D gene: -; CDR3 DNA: TGTGCCAGCAGCTTAGGTTTATTGGCACCCGGGGAGCTGTTTTTT; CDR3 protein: CASSLGLLAPGELFF
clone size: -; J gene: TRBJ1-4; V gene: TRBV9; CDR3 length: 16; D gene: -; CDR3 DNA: TGTGCCAGCAGTGCTGAACAGGGTTCAACTAATGAAAAACTGTTTTTT; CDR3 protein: CASSAEQGSTNEKLFF
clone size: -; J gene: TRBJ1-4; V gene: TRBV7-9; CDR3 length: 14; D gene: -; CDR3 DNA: TGTGCCAGCAGCTTCAGGGGAGTCGGTGAAAAACTGTTTTTT; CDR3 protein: CASSFRGVGEKLFF
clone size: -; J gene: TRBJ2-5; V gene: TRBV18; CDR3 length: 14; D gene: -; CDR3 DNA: TGTGCCAGCTCACCCTGGGAGTACCAAGAGACCCAGTACTTC; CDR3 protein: CASSPWEYQETQYF
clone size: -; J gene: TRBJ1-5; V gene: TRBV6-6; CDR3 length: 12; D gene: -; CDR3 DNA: TGTGCCAGCGGGGGGGGGAATCAGCCCCAGCATTTT; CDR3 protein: CASGGGNQPQHF
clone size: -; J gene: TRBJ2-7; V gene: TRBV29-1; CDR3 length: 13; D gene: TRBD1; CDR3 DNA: TGCAGCGTCAAACCGGGACAGAACTACGAGCAGTACTTC; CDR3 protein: CSVKPGQNYEQYF
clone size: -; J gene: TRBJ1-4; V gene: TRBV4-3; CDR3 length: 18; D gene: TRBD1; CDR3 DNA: TGCGCCAGCAGCCAAGGGACGGGACAGGGGCGGACTAATGAAAAACTGTTTTTT; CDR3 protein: CASSQGTGQGRTNEKLFF
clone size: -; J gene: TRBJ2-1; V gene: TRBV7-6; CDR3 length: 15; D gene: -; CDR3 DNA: TGTGCCAGCAGCCTAACCCCCGTCAGGGGCAATGAGCAGTTCTTC; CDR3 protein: CASSLTPVRGNEQFF
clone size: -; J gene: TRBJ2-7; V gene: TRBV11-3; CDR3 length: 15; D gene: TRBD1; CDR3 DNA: TGTGCCAGCAGCCAGGGTGGGACAGGGGCCTACGAGCAGTACTTC; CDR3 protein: CASSQGGTGAYEQYF
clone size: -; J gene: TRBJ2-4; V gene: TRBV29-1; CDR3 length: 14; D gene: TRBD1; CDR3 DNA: TGCAGCGTACGGGACAGTGTAGCCAAAAACATTCAGTACTTC; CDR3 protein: CSVRDSVAKNIQYF
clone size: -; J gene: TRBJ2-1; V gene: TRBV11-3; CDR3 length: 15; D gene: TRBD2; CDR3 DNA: TGTGCCAGCAGCCCCACTAGCGGGGGGAACAATGAGCAGTTCTTC; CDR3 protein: CASSPTSGGNNEQFF
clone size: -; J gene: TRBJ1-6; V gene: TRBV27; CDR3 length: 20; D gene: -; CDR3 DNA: TGTGCCAGCAGTCCCATCCGGGACCGGAAAGGTCGGGGGTATAATTCACCCCTCCACTTT; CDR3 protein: CASSPIRDRKGRGYNSPLHF
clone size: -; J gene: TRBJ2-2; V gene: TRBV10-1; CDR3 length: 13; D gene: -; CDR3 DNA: TGCGCCAGCAGTGCGGGGGTCCCCGGGGAGCTGTTTTTT; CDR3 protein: CASSAGVPGELFF
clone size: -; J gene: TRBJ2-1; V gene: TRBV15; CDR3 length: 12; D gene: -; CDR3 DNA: TGTGCCACCAGCAGAGATAGGGCGGAGCAGTTCTTC; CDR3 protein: CATSRDRAEQFF
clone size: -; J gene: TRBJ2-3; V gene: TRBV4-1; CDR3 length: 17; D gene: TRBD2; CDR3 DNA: TGCGCCAGCAGCCAAGAGGTGCAAGCGGGGGGTTTAAATACGCAGTATTTT; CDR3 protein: CASSQEVQAGGLNTQYF
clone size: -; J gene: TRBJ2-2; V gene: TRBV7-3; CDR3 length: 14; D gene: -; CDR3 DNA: TGTGCCAGCAGTCGAAACAGGGACACCGGGGAGCTGTTTTTT; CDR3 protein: CASSRNRDTGELFF
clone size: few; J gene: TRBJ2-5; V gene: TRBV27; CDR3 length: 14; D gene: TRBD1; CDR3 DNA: TGTGCCAGCAGCTTAGGGACAGGGAAAGAGACCCAGTACTTC; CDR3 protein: CASSLGTGKETQYF
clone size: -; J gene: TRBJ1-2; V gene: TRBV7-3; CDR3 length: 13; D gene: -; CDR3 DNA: TGTGCCAGCAGCCTCGACCACAACTATGGCTACACCTTC; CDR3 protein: CASSLDHNYGYTF
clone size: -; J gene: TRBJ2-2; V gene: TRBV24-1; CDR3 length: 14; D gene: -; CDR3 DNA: TGTGCCACCCAGTCGGGGCAGGACACCGGGGAGCTGTTTTTT; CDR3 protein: CATQSGQDTGELFF
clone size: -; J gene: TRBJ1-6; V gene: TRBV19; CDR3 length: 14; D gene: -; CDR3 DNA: TGTGCCAGTTCTTGGGCTGCCTATAATTCACCCCTCCACTTT; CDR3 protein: CASSWAAYNSPLHF
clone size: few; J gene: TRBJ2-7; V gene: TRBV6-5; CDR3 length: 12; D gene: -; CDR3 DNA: TGTGCCAGCGGCGAGACTAGATCCGAGCAGTACTTC; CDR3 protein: CASGETRSEQYF
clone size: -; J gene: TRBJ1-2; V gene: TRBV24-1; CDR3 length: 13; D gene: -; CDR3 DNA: TGTGCCACCAGTGATTATTCCAGCTATGGCTACACCTTC; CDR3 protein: CATSDYSSYGYTF
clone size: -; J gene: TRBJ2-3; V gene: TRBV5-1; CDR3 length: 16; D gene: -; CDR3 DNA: TGCGCCAGCAGCTTGGCCATCGGGACTAGCACAGATACGCAGTATTTT; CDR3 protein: CASSLAIGTSTDTQYF
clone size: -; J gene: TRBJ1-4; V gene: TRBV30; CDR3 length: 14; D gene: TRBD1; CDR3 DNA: TGTGCCTGGAGTAGGGGGACAGCAACTGAAAAACTGTTTTTT; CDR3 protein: CAWSRGTATEKLFF
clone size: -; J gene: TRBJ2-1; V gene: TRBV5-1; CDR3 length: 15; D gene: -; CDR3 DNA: TGCGCCAGCACCCTGGGGTGGCAGGGATACAATGAGCAGTTCTTC; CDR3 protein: CASTLGWQGYNEQFF
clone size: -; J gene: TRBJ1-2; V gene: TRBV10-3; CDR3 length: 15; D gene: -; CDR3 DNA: TGTGCCATCAGTCGAGTTGCAGGGGTTAACTATGGCTACACCTTC; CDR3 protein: CAISRVAGVNYGYTF
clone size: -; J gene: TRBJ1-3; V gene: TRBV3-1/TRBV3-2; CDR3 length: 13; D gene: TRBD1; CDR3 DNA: TGTGCCAGCAGCCAAGAGGGACAGAGGACCATATATTTT; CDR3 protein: CASSQEGQRTIYF
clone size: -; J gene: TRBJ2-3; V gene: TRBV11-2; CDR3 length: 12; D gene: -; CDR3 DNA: TGTGCCAGCAGCCCAGGCACAGATATGCAGTATTTT; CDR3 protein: CASSPGTDMQYF
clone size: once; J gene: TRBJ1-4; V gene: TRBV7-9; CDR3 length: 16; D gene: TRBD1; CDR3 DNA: TGTGCCAGCAGCTTTGACCAGACAGGGTATAATGAAAAACTGTTTTTT; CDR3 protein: CASSFDQTGYNEKLFF
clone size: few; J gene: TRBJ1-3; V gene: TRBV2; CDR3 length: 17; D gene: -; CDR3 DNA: TGTGCCAGCAGTGGGAGCCCCCGGACAGACTCTGGAAACACCATATATTTT; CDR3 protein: CASSGSPRTDSGNTIYF
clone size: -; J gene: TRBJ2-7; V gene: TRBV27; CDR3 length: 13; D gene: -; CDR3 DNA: TGTGCCAGCAGTTTATCGAATGGGGGCGAGCAGTACTTC; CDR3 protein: CASSLSNGGEQYF
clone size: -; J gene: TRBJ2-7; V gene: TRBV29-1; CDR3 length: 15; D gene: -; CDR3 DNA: TGCAGCGTTACCACGGCGGGGACAGCAACCTACGAGCAGTACTTC; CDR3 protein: CSVTTAGTATYEQYF
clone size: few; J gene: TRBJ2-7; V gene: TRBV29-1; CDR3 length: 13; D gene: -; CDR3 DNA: TGCAGCGTTGTATCAGGGGTCCACTACGAGCAGTACTTC; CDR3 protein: CSVVSGVHYEQYF